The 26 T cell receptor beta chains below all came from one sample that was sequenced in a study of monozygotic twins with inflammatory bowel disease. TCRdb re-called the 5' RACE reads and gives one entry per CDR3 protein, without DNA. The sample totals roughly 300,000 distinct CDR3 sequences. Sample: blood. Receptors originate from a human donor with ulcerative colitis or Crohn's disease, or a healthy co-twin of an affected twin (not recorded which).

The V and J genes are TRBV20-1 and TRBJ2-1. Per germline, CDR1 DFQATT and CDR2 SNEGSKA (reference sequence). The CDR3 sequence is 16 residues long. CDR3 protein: CSASDYSGGTYNEQFF.

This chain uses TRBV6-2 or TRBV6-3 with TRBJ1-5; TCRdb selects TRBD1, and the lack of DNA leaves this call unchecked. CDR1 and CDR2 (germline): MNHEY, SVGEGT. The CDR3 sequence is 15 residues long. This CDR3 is CASSYFQGVNQPQHF.

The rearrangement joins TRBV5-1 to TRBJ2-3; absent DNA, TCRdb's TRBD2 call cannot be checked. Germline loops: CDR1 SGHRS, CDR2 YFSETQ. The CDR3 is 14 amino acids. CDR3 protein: CASAGRGGTDTQYF.

The CDR3 loop reads CASSLGIGQGGQTEAFF. The rearrangement joins TRBV5-1 to TRBJ1-1; no DNA is available, so the TRBD1 call from TCRdb remains unchecked. The CDR3 runs to 17 residues. Germline V gene data show CDR1 as SGHRS and CDR2 as YFSETQ.

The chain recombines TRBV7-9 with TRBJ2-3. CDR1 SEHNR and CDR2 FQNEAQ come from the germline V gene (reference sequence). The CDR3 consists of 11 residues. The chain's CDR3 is CASQQTDTQYF.

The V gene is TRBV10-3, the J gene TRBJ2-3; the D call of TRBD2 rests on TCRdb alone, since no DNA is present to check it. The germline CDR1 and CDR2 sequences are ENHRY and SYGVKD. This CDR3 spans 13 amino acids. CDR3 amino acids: CAISQRGADTQYF.

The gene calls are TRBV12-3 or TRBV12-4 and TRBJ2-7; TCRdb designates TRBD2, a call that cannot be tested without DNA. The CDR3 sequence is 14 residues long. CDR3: CASRQGLPSYEQYF.

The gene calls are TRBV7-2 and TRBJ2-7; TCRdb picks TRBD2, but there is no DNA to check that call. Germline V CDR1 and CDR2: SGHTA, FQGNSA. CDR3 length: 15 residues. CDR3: CASSLLAGGLHEQYF.

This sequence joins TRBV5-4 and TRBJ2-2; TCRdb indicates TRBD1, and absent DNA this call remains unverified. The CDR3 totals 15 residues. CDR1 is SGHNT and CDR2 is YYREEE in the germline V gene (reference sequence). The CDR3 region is CASSLRDWATGELFF.

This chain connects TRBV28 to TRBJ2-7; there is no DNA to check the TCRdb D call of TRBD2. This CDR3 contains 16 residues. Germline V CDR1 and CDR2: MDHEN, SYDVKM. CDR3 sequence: CASIPFSLVRVGEQYF.

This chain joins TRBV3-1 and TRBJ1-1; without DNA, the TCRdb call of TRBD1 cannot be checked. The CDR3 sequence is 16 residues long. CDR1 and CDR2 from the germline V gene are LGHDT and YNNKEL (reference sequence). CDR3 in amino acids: CASSQVFTGGITEAFF. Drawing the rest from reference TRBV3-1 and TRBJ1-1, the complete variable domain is DTAVSQTPKYLVTQMGNDKSIKCEQNLGHDTMYWYKQDSKKFLKIMFSYNNKELIINETVPNRFSPKSPDKAHLNLHINSLELGDSAVYFCASSQVFTGGITEAFFGQGTRLTVV.

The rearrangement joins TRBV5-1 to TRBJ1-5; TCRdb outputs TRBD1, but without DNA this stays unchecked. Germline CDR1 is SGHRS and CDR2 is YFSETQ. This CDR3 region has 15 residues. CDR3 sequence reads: CASSLEGAGNQPQHF.

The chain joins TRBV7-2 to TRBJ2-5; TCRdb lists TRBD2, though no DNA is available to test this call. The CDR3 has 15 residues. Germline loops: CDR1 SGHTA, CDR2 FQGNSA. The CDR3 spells CASSPRAGGPETQYF.

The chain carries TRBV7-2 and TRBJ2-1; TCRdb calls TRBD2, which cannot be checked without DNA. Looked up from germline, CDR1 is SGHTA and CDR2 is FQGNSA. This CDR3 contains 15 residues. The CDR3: CASSLGSGVYNEQFF.

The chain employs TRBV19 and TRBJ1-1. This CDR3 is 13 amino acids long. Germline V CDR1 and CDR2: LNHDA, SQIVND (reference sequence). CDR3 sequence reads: CASRGPGGTEAFF. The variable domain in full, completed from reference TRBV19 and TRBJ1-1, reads DGGITQSPKYLFRKEGQNVTLSCEQNLNHDAMYWYRQDPGQGLRLIYYSQIVNDFQKGDIAEGYSVSREKKESFPLTVTSAQKNPTAFYLCASRGPGGTEAFFGQGTRLTVV.

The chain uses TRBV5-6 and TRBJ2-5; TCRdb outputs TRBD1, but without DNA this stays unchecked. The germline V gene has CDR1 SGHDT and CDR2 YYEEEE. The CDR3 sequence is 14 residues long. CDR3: CASSWGTPRGTQYF.

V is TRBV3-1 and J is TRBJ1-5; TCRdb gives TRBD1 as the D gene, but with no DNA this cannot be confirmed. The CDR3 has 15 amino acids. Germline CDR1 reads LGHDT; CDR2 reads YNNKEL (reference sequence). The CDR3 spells CASSPTGGSNQPQHF. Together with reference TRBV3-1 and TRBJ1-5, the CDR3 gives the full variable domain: DTAVSQTPKYLVTQMGNDKSIKCEQNLGHDTMYWYKQDSKKFLKIMFSYNNKELIINETVPNRFSPKSPDKAHLNLHINSLELGDSAVYFCASSPTGGSNQPQHFGDGTRLSIL.

The CDR3 protein is CASSLDRLNEQFF. V usage is TRBV7-2 and J usage is TRBJ2-1; TCRdb names TRBD1, which stays unverified in the absence of DNA. This CDR3 region has 13 residues. Germline V lookup: CDR1 SGHTA, CDR2 FQGNSA.

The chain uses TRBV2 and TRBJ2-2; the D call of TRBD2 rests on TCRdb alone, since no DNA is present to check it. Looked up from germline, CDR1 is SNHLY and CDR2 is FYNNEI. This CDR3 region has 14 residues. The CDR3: CASSQRGNTGELFF.

This chain's CDR3 is CASSDVGGGADEQFF. The J gene is TRBJ2-1, the V gene TRBV6-4; TCRdb lists TRBD2, though no DNA is available to test this call. CDR3 length equals 15 residues. In germline, CDR1 is MRHNA, CDR2 SNTAGT.

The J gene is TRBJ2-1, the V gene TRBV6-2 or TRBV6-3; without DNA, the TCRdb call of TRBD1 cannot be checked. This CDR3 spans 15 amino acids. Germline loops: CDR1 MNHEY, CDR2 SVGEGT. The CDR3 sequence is CASSYTPHPYNEQFF.

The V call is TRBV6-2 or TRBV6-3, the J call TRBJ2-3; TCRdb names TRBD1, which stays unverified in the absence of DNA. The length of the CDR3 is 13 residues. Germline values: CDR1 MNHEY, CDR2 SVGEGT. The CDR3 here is CASSPGPTDTQYF.

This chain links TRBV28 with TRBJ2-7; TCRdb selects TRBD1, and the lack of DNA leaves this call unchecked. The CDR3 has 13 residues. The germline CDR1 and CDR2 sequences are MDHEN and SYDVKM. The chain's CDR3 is CASLDRPPYEQYF.

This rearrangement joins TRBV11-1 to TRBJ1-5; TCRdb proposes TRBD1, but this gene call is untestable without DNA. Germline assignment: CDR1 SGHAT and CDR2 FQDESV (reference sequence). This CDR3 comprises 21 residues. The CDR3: CASSRTPRTNRAGSSNQPQHF.

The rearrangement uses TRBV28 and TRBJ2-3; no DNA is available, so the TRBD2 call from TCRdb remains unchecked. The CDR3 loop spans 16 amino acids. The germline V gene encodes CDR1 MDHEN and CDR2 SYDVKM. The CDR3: CASSPGTSGRADTQYF.

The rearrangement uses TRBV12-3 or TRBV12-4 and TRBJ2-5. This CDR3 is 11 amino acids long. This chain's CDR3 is CATSRVETQYF.